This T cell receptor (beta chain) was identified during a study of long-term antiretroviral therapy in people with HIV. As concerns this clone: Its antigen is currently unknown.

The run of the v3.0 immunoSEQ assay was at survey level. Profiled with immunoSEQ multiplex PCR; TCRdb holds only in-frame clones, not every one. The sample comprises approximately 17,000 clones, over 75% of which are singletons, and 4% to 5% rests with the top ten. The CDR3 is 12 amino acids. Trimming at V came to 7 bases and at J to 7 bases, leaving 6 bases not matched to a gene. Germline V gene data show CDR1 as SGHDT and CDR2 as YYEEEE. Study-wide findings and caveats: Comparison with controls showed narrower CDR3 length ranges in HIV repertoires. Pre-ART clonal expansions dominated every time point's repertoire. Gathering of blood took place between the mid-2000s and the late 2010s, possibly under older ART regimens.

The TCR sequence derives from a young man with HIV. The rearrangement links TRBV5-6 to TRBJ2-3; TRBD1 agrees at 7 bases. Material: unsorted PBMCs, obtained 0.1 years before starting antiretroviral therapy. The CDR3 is CASEGGRYTQYF. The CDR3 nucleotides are TGTGCCAGCGAAGGGGGCAGGTATACGCAGTATTTT.